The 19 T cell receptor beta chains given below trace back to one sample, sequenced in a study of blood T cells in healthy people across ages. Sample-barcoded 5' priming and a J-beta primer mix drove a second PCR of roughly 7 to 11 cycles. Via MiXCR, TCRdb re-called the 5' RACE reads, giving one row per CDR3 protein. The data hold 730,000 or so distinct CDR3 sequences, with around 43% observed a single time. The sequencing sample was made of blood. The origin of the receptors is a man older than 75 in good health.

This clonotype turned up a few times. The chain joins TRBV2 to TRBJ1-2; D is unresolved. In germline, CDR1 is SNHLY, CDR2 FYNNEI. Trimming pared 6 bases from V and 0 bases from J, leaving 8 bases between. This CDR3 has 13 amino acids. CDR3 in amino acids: CASSRITNYGYTF. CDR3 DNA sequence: TGTGCCAGCAGCCGAATCACTAACTATGGCTACACCTTC.

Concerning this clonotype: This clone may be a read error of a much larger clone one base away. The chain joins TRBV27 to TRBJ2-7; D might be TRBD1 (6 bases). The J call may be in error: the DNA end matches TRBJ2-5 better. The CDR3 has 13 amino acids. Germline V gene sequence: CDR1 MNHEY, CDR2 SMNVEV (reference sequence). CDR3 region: CASSTVRGETQYF. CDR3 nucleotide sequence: TGTGCCAGCAGTACCGTCAGGGGAGAGACCCAGTACTTC.

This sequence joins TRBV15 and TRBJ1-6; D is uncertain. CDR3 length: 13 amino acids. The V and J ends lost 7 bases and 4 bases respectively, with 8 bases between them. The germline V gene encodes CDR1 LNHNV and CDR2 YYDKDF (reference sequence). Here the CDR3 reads CATNPGYNSPLHF. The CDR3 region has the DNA TGTGCCACCAATCCCGGTTATAATTCACCCCTCCACTTT.

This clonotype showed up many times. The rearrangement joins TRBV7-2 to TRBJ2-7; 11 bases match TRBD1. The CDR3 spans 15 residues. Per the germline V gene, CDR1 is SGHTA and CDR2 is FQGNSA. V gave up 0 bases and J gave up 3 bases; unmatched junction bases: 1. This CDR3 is CASSLAGQGDYEQYF. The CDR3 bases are TGTGCCAGCAGCTTAGCGGGACAGGGGGACTACGAGCAGTACTTC.

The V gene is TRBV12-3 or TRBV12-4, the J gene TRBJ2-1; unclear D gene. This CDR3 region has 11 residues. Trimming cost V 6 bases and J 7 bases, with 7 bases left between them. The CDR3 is CASRRLNEQFF. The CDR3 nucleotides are TGTGCCAGCAGACGACTTAATGAGCAGTTCTTC.

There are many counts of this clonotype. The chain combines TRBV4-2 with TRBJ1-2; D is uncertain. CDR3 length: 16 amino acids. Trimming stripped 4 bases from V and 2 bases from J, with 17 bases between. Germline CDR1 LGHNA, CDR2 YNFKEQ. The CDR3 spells CASSPRPEIPNYGYTF. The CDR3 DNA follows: TGTGCCAGCAGCCCCAGACCCGAAATCCCCAACTATGGCTACACCTTC.

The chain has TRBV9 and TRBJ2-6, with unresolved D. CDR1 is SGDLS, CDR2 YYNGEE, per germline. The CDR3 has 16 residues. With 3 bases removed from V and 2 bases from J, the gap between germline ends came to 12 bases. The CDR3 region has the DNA TGTGCCAGCAGCGCCGGAAGTATAACTGGGGCCAACGTCCTGACTTTC. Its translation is CASSAGSITGANVLTF.

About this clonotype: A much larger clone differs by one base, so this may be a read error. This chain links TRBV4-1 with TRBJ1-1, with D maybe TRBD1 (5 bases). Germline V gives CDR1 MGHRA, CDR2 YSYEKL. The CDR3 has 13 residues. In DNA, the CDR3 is TGCGCCAGCAGCCCGACAGTGAACACTAAAGCTTTCTTT. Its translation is CASSPTVNTKAFF.

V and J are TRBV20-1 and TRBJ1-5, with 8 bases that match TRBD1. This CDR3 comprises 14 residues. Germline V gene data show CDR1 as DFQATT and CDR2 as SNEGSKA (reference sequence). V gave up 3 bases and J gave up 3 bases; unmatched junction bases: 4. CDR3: CSASWGQDNQPQHF. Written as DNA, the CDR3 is TGCAGTGCTAGTTGGGGACAGGACAATCAGCCCCAGCATTTT.

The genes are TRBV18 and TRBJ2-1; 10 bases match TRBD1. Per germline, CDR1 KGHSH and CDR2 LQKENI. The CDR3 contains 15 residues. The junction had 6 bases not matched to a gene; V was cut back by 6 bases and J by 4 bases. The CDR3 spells CASSPGTGEYNEQFF. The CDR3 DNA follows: TGTGCCAGCTCCCCCGGGACAGGGGAATACAATGAGCAGTTCTTC.

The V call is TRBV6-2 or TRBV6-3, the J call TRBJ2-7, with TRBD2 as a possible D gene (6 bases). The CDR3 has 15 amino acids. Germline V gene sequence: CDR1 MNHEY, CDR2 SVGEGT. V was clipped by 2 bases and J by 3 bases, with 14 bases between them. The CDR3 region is CASSYRGGILYEQYF. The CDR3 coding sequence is TGTGCCAGCAGTTACAGGGGCGGGATCCTCTACGAGCAGTACTTC.

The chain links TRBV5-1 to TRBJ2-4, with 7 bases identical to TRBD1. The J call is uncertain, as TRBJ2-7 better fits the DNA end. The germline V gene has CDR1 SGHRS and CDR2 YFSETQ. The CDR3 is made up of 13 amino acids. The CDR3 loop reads CASSSQGFAEQYF. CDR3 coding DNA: TGCGCCAGCAGCTCACAGGGGTTCGCCGAGCAGTACTTC.

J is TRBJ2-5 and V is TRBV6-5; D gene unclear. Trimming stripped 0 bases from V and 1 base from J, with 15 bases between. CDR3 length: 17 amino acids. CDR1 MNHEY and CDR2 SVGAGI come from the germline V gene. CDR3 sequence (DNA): TGTGCCAGCAGTTACTCGAGAAAAGACGGCAGCCAAGAGACCCAGTACTTC. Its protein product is CASSYSRKDGSQETQYF.

The DNA of the CDR3 is TGTGCCAGCAGTTACCCAGGGGAAAACACAGATACGCAGTATTTT. This codes for CASSYPGENTDTQYF. The V gene is TRBV6-6, the J gene TRBJ2-3; possible D gene TRBD1, 6 bases. The V end was cut by 2 bases, the J end by 2 bases, with 11 bases between. The CDR3 contains 15 residues. Germline assignment: CDR1 MNHNY and CDR2 SVGAGI (reference sequence).

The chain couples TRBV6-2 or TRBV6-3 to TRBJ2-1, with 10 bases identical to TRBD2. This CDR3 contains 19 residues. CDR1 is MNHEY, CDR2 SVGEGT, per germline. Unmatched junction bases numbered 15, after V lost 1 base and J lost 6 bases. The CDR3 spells CASSYWASGSSDGGNEQFF. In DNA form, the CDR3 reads TGTGCCAGCAGTTACTGGGCTAGCGGGAGTTCTGACGGGGGCAATGAGCAGTTCTTC.

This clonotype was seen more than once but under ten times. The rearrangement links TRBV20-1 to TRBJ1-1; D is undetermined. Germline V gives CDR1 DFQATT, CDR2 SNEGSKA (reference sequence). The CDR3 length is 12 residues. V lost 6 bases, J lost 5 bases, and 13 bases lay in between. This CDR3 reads CSAPGIGTEAFF. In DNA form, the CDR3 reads TGCAGTGCCCCGGGCATTGGGACTGAAGCTTTCTTT.

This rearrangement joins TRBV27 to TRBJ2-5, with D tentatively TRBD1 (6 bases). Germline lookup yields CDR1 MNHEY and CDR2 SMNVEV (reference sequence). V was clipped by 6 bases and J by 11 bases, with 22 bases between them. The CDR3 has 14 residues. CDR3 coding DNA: TGTGCCAGCAGCAGGGGCCCGACAAACTACGGGCAGTACTTC. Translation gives CASSRGPTNYGQYF.

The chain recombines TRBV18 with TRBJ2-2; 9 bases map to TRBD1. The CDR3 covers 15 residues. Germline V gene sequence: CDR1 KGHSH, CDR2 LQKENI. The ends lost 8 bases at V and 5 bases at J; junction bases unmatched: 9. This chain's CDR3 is CASPETGGSTGELFF. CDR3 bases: TGTGCCAGCCCTGAAACAGGGGGCTCAACCGGGGAGCTGTTTTTT.

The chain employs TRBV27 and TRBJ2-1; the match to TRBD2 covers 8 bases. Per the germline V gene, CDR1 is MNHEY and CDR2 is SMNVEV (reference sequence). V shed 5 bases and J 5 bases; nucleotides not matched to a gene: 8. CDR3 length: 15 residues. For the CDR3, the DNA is TGTGCCAGCAGTCCGGGACTAGTGGTTCACAATGAGCAGTTCTTC. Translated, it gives CASSPGLVVHNEQFF.